The entry that follows covers one TCR beta chain sequence. Its antigen remains unidentified. This specimen comes from a study of cytomegalovirus exposure and HLA in healthy donors. Overall study: When 300 to 500 donors were genotyped, about 86% of them were found to fall in the Caucasian-associated ancestry cluster.

After removal of 5 bases from V and 7 bases from J, the junction contained 11 bases not matched to a gene. Germline CDR1 and CDR2: MDHEN and SYDVKM. The CDR3 has 16 residues. The PCR made use of 60 Vbeta and 13 Jbeta primers. Measured with immunoSEQ multiplex PCR; TCRdb has only the in-frame clones, and not every one. The sample consists of 70,000 or so clones, 82% of them appearing once. The study's findings and limits: Other equally common chains were less clonally expanded than HLA-associated TCR beta chains, a later analysis showed. What a later analysis showed was that several of the most significant clusters appeared linked to common viral pathogens. A missense DCLRE1C variant was associated with V- and J-gene trimming of TCR beta chains in a later analysis, and an independent cohort replicated the association.

The V and J genes are TRBV28 and TRBJ1-6, with 7 positions matching TRBD1. The TCR was taken from a man younger than 30 in good health and CMV-seronegative. Specimen: PBMCs. CDR3 nucleotides: TGTGCCAGCAGTCTAGGGGGCGGCAATATGAATTCACCCCTCCACTTT. This gives the protein CASSLGGGNMNSPLHF.